This record concerns one T cell receptor beta chain sequence. These data belong to a study of blood T cell repertoires in COVID-19. Study summary: T cells, B-cell-depleted T cells, or PBMCs supplied cDNA or gDNA.

This table comes from immunoSEQ multiplex PCR, and its TCRdb copy is limited to in-frame clones, with some not included. The data hold about 300,000 clones, with roughly 90% observed a single time. This CDR3 contains 17 residues. Trimming removed 0 bases at V and 6 bases at J, with 21 bases between. From germline, CDR1 is LGHNT and CDR2 FRNRAP. This sequence originates from a woman between 45 and 60 years old who had been exposed to COVID-19. The chain combines TRBV12-5 with TRBJ2-7; possibly TRBD1 for D (6 bases). The sample consisted of PBMCs or T cells enriched from blood (not recorded which). CDR3 amino acids: CASGLVHGRGVPSEQYF. The CDR3, as DNA: TGTGCTAGTGGTTTGGTCCACGGCAGGGGAGTTCCGAGCGAGCAGTACTTC.